A selection of T cell receptor beta chains follows, all from one sample in a study of patients and donors after allogeneic stem cell transplantation. A single record per CDR3 protein comes from TCRdb applying MiXCR to the RT-PCR reads. The profile covers 70,000 to 95,000 distinct CDR3 sequences, with approximately 5.2% appearing a single time and 2% to 3% taken by the ten largest. Sequencing was done on a sample of blood, either unsorted or a sorted T cell fraction (not recorded which). All receptors come from a human donor who was either an allogeneic HSCT recipient or a stem cell or donor lymphocyte infusion donor (not recorded which). It is not recorded whose cells these are; they may come from a transplant donor. Both conserved end residues are part of each CDR3. Each record gives: D gene, clone size, J gene, V gene, CDR3 protein, CDR3 DNA. D genes are given only for firm matches. The listing skips clone size in some rows; elsewhere it reads once, few, many or a size class.

D: TRBD2; size: few; J: TRBJ2-7; V: TRBV6-2/TRBV6-3; CDR3: CASSGLAGGEQYF; DNA: TGTGCCAGCAGTGGACTAGCGGGGGGCGAGCAGTACTTC
D: TRBD1; size: many; J: TRBJ2-7; V: TRBV4-2; CDR3: CAAGTGQTYEQYF; DNA: TGTGCCGCGGGGACAGGCCAAACCTACGAGCAGTACTTC
D: TRBD2; size: -; J: TRBJ2-7; V: TRBV18; CDR3: CASSPRTSGINEQYF; DNA: TGTGCCAGCTCACCACGGACTAGCGGGATCAACGAGCAGTACTTC
D: -; size: many; J: TRBJ1-6; V: TRBV28; CDR3: CASSLSIADNSPLHF; DNA: TGTGCCAGCAGTTTATCAATAGCGGATAATTCACCCCTCCACTTT
D: TRBD2; size: many; J: TRBJ2-2; V: TRBV27; CDR3: CASSLFPSGDTGELFF; DNA: TGTGCCAGCAGTTTATTTCCTAGCGGGGACACCGGGGAGCTGTTTTTT
D: -; size: many; J: TRBJ1-3; V: TRBV11-2; CDR3: CASSLFAGNTIYF; DNA: TGTGCCAGCAGCTTATTTGCAGGAAACACCATATATTTT
D: -; size: many; J: TRBJ2-5; V: TRBV10-1; CDR3: CASSESKSLKGETQYF; DNA: TGCGCCAGCAGTGAGTCGAAATCCCTTAAGGGGGAGACCCAGTACTTC
D: -; size: many; J: TRBJ2-7; V: TRBV9; CDR3: CASSPDGDKEYF; DNA: TGTGCCAGCAGCCCTGACGGGGATAAGGAGTACTTC
D: TRBD2; size: many; J: TRBJ2-7; V: TRBV7-8; CDR3: CASSSGGAYEQYF; DNA: TGTGCCAGCAGCTCGGGGGGGGCGTACGAGCAGTACTTC
D: -; size: few; J: TRBJ1-3; V: TRBV18; CDR3: CASSRNRDTHSGNTIYF; DNA: TGTGCCAGCTCTCGTAACCGGGACACCCACTCTGGAAACACCATATATTTT
D: -; size: many; J: TRBJ2-3; V: TRBV25-1; CDR3: CASSMGGSGTDTQYF; DNA: TGTGCCAGCAGTATGGGCGGTTCGGGCACAGATACGCAGTATTTT
D: -; size: -; J: TRBJ2-5; V: TRBV18; CDR3: CASSPSWETQYF; DNA: TGTGCCAGCTCACCGTCCTGGGAGACCCAGTACTTC
D: -; size: many; J: TRBJ2-3; V: TRBV11-1; CDR3: CASSLGATDTQYF; DNA: TGTGCCAGCAGCTTAGGGGCGACAGATACGCAGTATTTT
D: TRBD1; size: many; J: TRBJ2-1; V: TRBV24-1; CDR3: CATSATGGRNEQFF; DNA: TGTGCCACCAGTGCGACAGGGGGCAGGAATGAGCAGTTCTTC
D: -; size: many; J: TRBJ1-1; V: TRBV2; CDR3: CASIKDRNTEAFF; DNA: TGTGCCAGCATAAAGGACAGGAACACTGAAGCTTTCTTT
D: TRBD1; size: many; J: TRBJ1-2; V: TRBV7-9; CDR3: CASSSTGAAGYTF; DNA: TGTGCCAGCAGCAGTACAGGGGCCGCTGGCTACACCTTC
D: TRBD2; size: -; J: TRBJ2-1; V: TRBV2; CDR3: CASSELAGGINEQFF; DNA: TGTGCCAGCAGTGAGCTAGCGGGAGGAATTAATGAGCAGTTCTTC
D: TRBD1; size: many; J: TRBJ2-4; V: TRBV11-2; CDR3: CASSQIRTGGRIQYF; DNA: TGTGCCAGCAGCCAAATTCGGACAGGGGGGAGAATTCAGTACTTC
D: -; size: many; J: TRBJ1-1; V: TRBV28; CDR3: CASSFPVGAGGTEAFF; DNA: TGTGCCAGCAGTTTTCCCGTGGGGGCGGGGGGCACTGAAGCTTTCTTT
D: -; size: many; J: TRBJ1-5; V: TRBV20-1; CDR3: CSAREHTPGVSRNQPQHF; DNA: TGCAGTGCTAGAGAGCATACCCCAGGGGTGTCTCGCAATCAGCCCCAGCATTTT
D: -; size: -; J: TRBJ1-3; V: TRBV2; CDR3: CASSSIGVGNTIYF; DNA: TGTGCCAGCAGTTCCATCGGGGTTGGAAACACCATATATTTT
D: -; size: many; J: TRBJ2-5; V: TRBV14; CDR3: CASSQDFSQETQYF; DNA: TGTGCCAGCAGCCAGGACTTCTCCCAAGAGACCCAGTACTTC
D: -; size: many; J: TRBJ1-6; V: TRBV7-9; CDR3: CASRSSYNSPLHF; DNA: TGTGCCAGCAGAAGCTCCTATAATTCACCCCTCCACTTT
D: -; size: few; J: TRBJ1-3; V: TRBV5-5; CDR3: CASSWNSGNTIYF; DNA: TGTGCCAGCAGCTGGAACTCTGGAAACACCATATATTTT
D: TRBD2; size: many; J: TRBJ2-3; V: TRBV28; CDR3: CASSLRGLAGGADTQYF; DNA: TGTGCCAGCAGTTTGCGGGGACTAGCGGGAGGGGCAGATACGCAGTATTTT
D: TRBD2; size: many; J: TRBJ2-1; V: TRBV19; CDR3: CASSRSGPGLAVYNEQFF; DNA: TGTGCCAGTAGTCGTTCGGGCCCGGGACTAGCGGTATACAATGAGCAGTTCTTC
D: -; size: many; J: TRBJ1-2; V: TRBV28; CDR3: CASSRGGRSTF; DNA: TGTGCCAGCAGTCGAGGCGGCCGGAGCACCTTC
D: TRBD1; size: -; J: TRBJ2-5; V: TRBV9; CDR3: CASSVAGTGKETQYF; DNA: TGTGCCAGCAGCGTAGCAGGGACAGGGAAAGAGACCCAGTACTTC
D: -; size: many; J: TRBJ1-6; V: TRBV12-3/TRBV12-4; CDR3: CASSVTVGGTPLHF; DNA: TGTGCCAGCAGTGTGACAGTTGGGGGGACACCCCTCCACTTT
D: -; size: many; J: TRBJ2-7; V: TRBV5-6; CDR3: CASSLTGLWSYEQYF; DNA: TGTGCCAGCAGCTTGACAGGGCTTTGGTCCTACGAGCAGTACTTC
D: -; size: many; J: TRBJ2-5; V: TRBV9; CDR3: CASSVSGGGQETQYF; DNA: TGTGCCAGCAGCGTATCGGGAGGGGGCCAGGAGACCCAGTACTTC
D: -; size: many; J: TRBJ2-3; V: TRBV5-4; CDR3: CASSPGTAEGDTQYF; DNA: TGTGCCAGCAGCCCGGGGACCGCCGAGGGGGATACGCAGTATTTT